One sample yielded the 9 T cell receptor beta chains listed below, sequenced in a study of CD8 T cells in Susac syndrome (dated by TCRdb to between 2018 and 2020). The library was generated by the immunoSEQ multiplex PCR assay. RNA was extracted with the RNeasy kit and about 0.5 to 1 ug was reverse transcribed using random hexamers. TCRdb reworked the public reads: Q25 trimming with fastp, MiXCR clone assembly, productive beta chains retained. Duplicate CDR3 protein sequences are folded into a single record with the most common DNA and genes. A total of 120,000 or so distinct CDR3 sequences appear in this sample, 85% to 95% of them only once. Clones ranked in the top ten supply about 0.09% of the sample. The sample consisted of CD4+ T cells from PBMCs. Receptor source: a human donor with multiple sclerosis.

The chain uses TRBV20-1 and TRBJ1-1; D is uncertain. V dropped 6 bases and J dropped 1 base, with 9 bases sitting between them. Per the germline V gene, CDR1 is DFQATT and CDR2 is SNEGSKA (reference sequence). This CDR3 region has 12 residues. The CDR3 protein is CSAPGGNTEAFF. In nucleotides, the CDR3 is TGCAGTGCCCCAGGCGGGAACACTGAAGCTTTCTTT.

The CDR3 bases are TGCGCCAGCAATTCAGGACAGGGGGTCGCCGGGGAGCTGTTTTTT. It encodes CASNSGQGVAGELFF. The chain links TRBV5-1 to TRBJ2-2; 10 positions match TRBD1. The V gene end was trimmed by 6 bases and the J gene end by 6 bases; junction bases not matched to a gene: 8. CDR1 is SGHRS, CDR2 YFSETQ, per germline. This CDR3 spans 15 amino acids.

This clonotype showed up just once. V and J are TRBV6-5 and TRBJ1-1; no clear D. The CDR3 runs to 14 residues. Germline V lookup: CDR1 MNHEY, CDR2 SVGAGI. The V end lost 0 bases, the J end lost 2 bases, and 7 bases lay between the germline ends. In DNA, the CDR3 is TGTGCCAGCAGTTACTCAGAGGCTAACACTGAAGCTTTCTTT. Translated: CASSYSEANTEAFF.

CDR3 nucleotide sequence: TGTGCCAGCAGTTTGTCCTGGCGGGCATGGGAGACCCAGTACTTC. This codes for CASSLSWRAWETQYF. The chain couples TRBV12-3 or TRBV12-4 to TRBJ2-5, with D perhaps TRBD2 (5 bases). Trimming shortened V by 3 bases and J by 5 bases, and 16 bases separated the two germline ends. The CDR3 has 15 residues.

The CDR3 sequence is CASSLSGNGYTF. CDR3 DNA sequence: TGTGCCAGCAGCTTATCCGGGAATGGCTACACCTTC. The V gene is TRBV7-9, the J gene TRBJ1-2; no firm D call. Trimming cost V 2 bases and J 6 bases, with 7 bases left between them. The CDR3 contains 12 residues. CDR1 is SEHNR, CDR2 FQNEAQ, per germline (reference sequence).

CDR3 sequence reads: CSASWGTGITEAFF. In DNA, the CDR3 is TGCAGTGCTAGCTGGGGGACAGGGATCACTGAAGCTTTCTTT. This chain uses TRBV20-1 with TRBJ1-1; 9 positions match TRBD1. The germline V gene has CDR1 DFQATT and CDR2 SNEGSKA (reference sequence). The CDR3 has 14 residues. Trimming at V came to 3 bases and at J to 4 bases, leaving 6 bases not matched to a gene.

This chain joins TRBV9 and TRBJ1-2; D is undetermined. Germline V lookup: CDR1 SGDLS, CDR2 YYNGEE. This CDR3 has 14 amino acids. Deletions cut 4 bases from V and 4 bases from J, with 14 bases between. CDR3 DNA sequence: TGTGCCAGCAGCCCGACGGACGGCTCCTATGGCTACACCTTC. Translating it yields CASSPTDGSYGYTF.

The J gene is TRBJ1-2, the V gene TRBV4-1; possibly TRBD1 for D (5 bases). V was cut by 6 bases and J by 5 bases, with 19 bases left in between. The CDR3 has 15 residues. Germline CDR1 MGHRA, CDR2 YSYEKL. The CDR3 protein is CASRRVGGIYYGYTF. CDR3 nucleotides: TGCGCCAGCAGACGCGTGGGGGGAATTTATTATGGCTACACCTTC.

This clonotype was seen a single time. The chain recombines TRBV5-1 with TRBJ1-4, with 7 bases identical to TRBD1. The ends lost 4 bases at V and 0 bases at J; junction bases unmatched: 3. Germline V gene data show CDR1 as SGHRS and CDR2 as YFSETQ. The CDR3 sequence is 15 residues long. CDR3 coding DNA: TGCGCCAGCAGCGCAGGGACAGCAACTAATGAAAAACTGTTTTTT. Encoded protein: CASSAGTATNEKLFF.